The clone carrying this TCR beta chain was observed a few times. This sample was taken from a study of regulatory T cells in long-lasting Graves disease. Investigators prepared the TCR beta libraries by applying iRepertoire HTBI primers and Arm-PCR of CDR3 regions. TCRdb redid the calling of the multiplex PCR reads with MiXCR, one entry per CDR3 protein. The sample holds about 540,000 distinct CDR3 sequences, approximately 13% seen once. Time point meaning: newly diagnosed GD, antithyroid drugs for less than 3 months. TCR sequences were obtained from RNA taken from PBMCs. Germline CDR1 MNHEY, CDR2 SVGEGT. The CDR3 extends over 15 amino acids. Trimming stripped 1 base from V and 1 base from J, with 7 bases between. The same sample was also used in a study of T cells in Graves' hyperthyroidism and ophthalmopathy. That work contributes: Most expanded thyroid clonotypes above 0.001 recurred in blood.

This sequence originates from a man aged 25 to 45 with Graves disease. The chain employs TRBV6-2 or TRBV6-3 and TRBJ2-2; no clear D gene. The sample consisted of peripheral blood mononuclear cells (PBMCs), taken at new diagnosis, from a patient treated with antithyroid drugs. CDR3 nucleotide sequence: TGTGCCAGCAGTTACTTTGCTGGGAACACCGGGGAGCTGTTTTTT. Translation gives CASSYFAGNTGELFF.